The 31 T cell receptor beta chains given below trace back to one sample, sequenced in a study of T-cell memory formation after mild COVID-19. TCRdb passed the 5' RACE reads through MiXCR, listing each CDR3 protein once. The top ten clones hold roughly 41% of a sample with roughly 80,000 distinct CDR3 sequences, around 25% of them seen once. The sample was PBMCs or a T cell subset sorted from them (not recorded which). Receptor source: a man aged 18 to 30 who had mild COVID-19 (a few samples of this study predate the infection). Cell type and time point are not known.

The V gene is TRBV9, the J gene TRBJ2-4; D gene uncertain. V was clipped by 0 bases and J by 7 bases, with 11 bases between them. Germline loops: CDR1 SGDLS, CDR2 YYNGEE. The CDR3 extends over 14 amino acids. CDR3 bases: TGTGCCAGCAGCGTAGGGCCCCCGTCGAACATTCAGTACTTC. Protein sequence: CASSVGPPSNIQYF.

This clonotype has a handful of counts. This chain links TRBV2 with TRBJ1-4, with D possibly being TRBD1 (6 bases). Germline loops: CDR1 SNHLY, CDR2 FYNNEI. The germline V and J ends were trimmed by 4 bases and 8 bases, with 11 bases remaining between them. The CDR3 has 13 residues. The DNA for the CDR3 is TGTGCCAGCAGTGTCACAGGGAGGGAAAAACTGTTTTTT. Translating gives CASSVTGREKLFF.

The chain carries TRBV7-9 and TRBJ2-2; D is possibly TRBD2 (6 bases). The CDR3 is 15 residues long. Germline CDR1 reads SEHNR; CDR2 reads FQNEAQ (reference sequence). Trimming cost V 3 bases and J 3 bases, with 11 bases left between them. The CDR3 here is CASSFLLAYTGELFF. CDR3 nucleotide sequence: TGTGCCAGCAGCTTCTTACTAGCATACACCGGGGAGCTGTTTTTT. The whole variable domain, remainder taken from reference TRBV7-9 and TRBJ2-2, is DTGVSQNPRHKITKRGQNVTFRCDPISEHNRLYWYRQTLGQGPEFLTYFQNEAQLEKSRLLSDRFSAERPKGSFSTLEIQRTEQGDSAMYLCASSFLLAYTGELFFGEGSRLTVL.

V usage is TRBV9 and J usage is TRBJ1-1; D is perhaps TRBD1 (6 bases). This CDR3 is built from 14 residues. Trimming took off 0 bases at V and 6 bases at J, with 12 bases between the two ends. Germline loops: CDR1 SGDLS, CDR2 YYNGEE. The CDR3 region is CASSVAGGAAEAFF. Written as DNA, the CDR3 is TGTGCCAGCAGCGTAGCTGGGGGGGCTGCTGAAGCTTTCTTT.

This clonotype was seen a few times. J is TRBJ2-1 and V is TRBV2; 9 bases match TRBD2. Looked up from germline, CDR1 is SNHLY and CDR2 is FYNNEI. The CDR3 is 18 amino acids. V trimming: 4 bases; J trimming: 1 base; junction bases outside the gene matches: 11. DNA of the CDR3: TGTGCCAGCAGTGTCCCGCGGGGGGGGGTTCGGTCCTACAATGAGCAGTTCTTC. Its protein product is CASSVPRGGVRSYNEQFF.

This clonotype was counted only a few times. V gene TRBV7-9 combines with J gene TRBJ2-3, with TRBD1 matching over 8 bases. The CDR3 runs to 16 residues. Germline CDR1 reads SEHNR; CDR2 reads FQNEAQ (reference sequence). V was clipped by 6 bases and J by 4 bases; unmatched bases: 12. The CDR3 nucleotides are TGTGCCAGCAGGGCTGGGACAGGCACAACGGCAGATACGCAGTATTTT. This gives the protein CASRAGTGTTADTQYF.

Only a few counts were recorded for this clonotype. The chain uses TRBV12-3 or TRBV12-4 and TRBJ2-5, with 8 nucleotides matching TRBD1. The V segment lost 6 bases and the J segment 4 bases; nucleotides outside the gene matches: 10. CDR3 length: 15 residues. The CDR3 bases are TGTGCCAGCAGGAACACAGGGGGTTCACGAGAGACCCAGTACTTC. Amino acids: CASRNTGGSRETQYF.

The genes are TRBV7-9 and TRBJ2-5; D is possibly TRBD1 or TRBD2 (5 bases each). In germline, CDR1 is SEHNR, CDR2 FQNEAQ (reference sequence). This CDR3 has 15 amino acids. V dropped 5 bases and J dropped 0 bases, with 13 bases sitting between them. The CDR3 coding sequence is TGTGCCAGCAGCCGAGGGGCTGAGGACCAAGAGACCCAGTACTTC. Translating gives CASSRGAEDQETQYF.

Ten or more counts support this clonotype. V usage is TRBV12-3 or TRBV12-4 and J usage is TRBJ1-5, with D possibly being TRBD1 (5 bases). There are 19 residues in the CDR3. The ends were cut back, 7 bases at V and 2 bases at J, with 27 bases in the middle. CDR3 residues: CASTDPAAGYTSGNQPQHF. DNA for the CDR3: TGTGCCAGCACCGATCCCGCTGCAGGGTACACATCAGGCAATCAGCCCCAGCATTTT.

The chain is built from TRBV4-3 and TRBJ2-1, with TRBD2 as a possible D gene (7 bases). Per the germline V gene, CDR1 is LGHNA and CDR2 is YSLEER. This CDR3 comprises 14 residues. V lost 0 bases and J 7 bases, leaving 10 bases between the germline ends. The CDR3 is CASSQEGGANEQFF. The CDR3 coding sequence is TGCGCCAGCAGCCAAGAAGGGGGGGCGAATGAGCAGTTCTTC.

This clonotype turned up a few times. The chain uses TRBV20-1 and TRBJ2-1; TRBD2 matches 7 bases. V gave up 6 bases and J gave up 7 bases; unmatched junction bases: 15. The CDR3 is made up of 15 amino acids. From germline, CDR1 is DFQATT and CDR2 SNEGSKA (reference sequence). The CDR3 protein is CSASSGESGANEQFF. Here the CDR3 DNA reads TGCAGTGCCAGCAGCGGAGAGAGCGGGGCAAATGAGCAGTTCTTC.

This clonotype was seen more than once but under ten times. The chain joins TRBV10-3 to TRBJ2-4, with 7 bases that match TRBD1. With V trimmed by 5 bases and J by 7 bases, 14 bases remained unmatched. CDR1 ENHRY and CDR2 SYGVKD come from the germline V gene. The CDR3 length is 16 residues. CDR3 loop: CAISTRQGHSSNIQYF. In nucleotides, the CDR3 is TGTGCCATCAGTACGAGACAGGGCCACTCCTCTAACATTCAGTACTTC.

CDR3 DNA sequence: TGTGCCAGCAGCCCGATCCCGGGGACTTATGGCTACACCTTC. It codes for CASSPIPGTYGYTF. The V and J genes are TRBV5-5 and TRBJ1-2, with D perhaps matching TRBD1 (5 bases). CDR1 is SGHKS, CDR2 YYEKEE, per germline (reference sequence). The V end lost 4 bases, the J end lost 5 bases, and 15 bases lay between the germline ends. The CDR3 runs to 14 residues.

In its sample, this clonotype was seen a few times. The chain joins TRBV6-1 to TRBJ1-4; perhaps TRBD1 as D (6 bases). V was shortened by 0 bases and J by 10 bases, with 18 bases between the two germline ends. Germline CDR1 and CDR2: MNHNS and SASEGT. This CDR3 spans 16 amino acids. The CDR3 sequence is CASSEAQGIVGGKLFF. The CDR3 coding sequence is TGTGCCAGCAGTGAAGCCCAGGGGATTGTCGGCGGAAAACTGTTTTTT.

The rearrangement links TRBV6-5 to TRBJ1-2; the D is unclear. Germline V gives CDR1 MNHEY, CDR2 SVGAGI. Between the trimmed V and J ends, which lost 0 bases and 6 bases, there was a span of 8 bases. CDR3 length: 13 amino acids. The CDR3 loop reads CASSYSSLDGYTF. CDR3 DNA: TGTGCCAGCAGTTACTCGAGTTTAGATGGCTACACCTTC.

The CDR3: CASSQAYWGGLGTEAFF. CDR3 sequence (DNA): TGTGCCAGCAGCCAGGCCTACTGGGGGGGGTTAGGGACTGAAGCTTTCTTT. The chain links TRBV4-2 to TRBJ1-1, with D tentatively TRBD1 (5 bases). The CDR3 extends over 17 amino acids. CDR1 and CDR2 (germline): LGHNA, YNFKEQ. Trimming removed 3 bases at V and 5 bases at J, with 22 bases between.

The DNA of the CDR3 is TGCGCCAGCAGCCAAGATGCTCGGGGGAACACTGAAGCTTTCTTT. Its translation is CASSQDARGNTEAFF. The V and J genes are TRBV4-3 and TRBJ1-1; D is ambiguous. V shed 0 bases and J shed 1 base, with 9 bases lying between them. The CDR3 runs to 15 residues. Germline V lookup: CDR1 LGHNA, CDR2 YSLEER.

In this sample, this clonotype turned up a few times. CDR3 residues: CSATRLAGYEQYF. The CDR3, as DNA: TGCAGTGCTACCCGACTAGCGGGCTACGAGCAGTACTTC. This rearrangement joins TRBV20-1 to TRBJ2-7; 10 bases match TRBD2. V lost 4 bases, J lost 3 bases, and 3 bases stayed unmatched. Looked up from germline, CDR1 is DFQATT and CDR2 is SNEGSKA (reference sequence). The CDR3 sequence is 13 residues long.

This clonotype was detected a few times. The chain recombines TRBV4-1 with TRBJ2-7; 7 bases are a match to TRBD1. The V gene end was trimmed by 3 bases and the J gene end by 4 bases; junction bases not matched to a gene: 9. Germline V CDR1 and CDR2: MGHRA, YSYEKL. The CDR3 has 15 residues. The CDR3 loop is CASSQFTTGRYEQYF. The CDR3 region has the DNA TGCGCCAGCAGCCAGTTCACGACAGGGCGGTACGAGCAGTACTTC.

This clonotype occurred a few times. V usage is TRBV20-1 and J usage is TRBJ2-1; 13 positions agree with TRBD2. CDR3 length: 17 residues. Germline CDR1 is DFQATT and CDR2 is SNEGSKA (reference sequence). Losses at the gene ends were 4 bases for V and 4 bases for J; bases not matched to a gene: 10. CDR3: CSAKGLAGAKIYNEQFF. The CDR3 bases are TGCAGTGCTAAAGGACTAGCGGGGGCCAAGATATACAATGAGCAGTTCTTC.

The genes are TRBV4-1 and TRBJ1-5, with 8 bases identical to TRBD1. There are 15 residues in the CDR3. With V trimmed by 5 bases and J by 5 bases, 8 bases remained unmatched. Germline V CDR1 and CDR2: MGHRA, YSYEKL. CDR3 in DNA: TGCGCCAGCAGCGCGACAGGGGTTGGATATCAGCCCCAGCATTTT. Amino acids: CASSATGVGYQPQHF.

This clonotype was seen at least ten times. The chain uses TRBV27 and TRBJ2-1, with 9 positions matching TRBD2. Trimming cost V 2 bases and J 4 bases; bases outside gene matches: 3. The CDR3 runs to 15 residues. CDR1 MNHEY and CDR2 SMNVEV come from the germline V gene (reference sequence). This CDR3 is CASSLIAGVYNEQFF. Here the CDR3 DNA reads TGTGCCAGCAGTTTAATAGCGGGGGTATACAATGAGCAGTTCTTC.

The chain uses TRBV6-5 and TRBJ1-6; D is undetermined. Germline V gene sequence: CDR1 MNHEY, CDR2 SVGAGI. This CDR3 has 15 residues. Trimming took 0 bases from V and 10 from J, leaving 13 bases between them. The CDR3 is CASSYSNGLGSPLHF. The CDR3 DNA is TGTGCCAGCAGTTACTCGAACGGTCTGGGGTCACCCCTCCACTTT.

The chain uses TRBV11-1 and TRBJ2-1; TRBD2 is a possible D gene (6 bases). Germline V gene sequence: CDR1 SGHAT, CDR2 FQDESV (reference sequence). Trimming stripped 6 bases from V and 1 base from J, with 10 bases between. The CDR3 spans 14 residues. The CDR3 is CASSGDSSYNEQFF. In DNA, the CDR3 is TGTGCCAGCAGTGGGGACTCATCCTACAATGAGCAGTTCTTC.

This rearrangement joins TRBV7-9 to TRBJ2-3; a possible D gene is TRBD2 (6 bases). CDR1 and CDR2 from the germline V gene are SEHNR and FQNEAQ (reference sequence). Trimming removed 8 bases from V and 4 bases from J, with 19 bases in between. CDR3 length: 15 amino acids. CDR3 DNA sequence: TGTGCCAGCCGGGGACTCCTAAACACGGCAGATACGCAGTATTTT. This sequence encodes CASRGLLNTADTQYF.

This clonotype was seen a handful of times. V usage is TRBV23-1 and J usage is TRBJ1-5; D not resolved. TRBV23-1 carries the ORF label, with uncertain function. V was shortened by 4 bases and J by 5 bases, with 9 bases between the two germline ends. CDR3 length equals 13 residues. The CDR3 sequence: CASSRGRDQPQHF. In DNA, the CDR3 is TGCGCCAGCAGTCGGGGAAGAGATCAGCCCCAGCATTTT.

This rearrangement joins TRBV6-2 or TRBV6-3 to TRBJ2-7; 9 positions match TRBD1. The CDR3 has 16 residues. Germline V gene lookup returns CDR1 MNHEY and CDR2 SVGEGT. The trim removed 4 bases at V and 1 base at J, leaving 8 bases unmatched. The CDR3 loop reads CASSFGTGTPSYEQYV. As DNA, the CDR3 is TGTGCCAGCAGTTTCGGGACAGGGACTCCTTCCTACGAGCAGTACGTC.

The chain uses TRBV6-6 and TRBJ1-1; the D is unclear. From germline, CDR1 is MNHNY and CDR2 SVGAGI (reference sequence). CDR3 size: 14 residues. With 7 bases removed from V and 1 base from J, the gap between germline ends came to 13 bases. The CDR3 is CASTPGGGNTEAFF. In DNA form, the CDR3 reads TGTGCCAGCACCCCGGGTGGAGGGAACACTGAAGCTTTCTTT.

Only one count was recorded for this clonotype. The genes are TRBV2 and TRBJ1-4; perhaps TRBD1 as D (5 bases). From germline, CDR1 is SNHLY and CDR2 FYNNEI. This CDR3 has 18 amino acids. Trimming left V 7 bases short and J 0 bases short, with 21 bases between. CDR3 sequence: CASTKRGVTPPTNEKLFF. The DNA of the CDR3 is TGTGCCAGCACCAAGAGAGGGGTAACCCCCCCAACTAATGAAAAACTGTTTTTT.

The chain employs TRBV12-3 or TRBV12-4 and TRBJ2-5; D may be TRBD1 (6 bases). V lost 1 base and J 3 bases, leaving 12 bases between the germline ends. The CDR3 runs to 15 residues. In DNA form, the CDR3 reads TGTGCCAGCAGTTTAGAGAGGGCAGGGGAAGAGACCCAGTACTTC. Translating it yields CASSLERAGEETQYF.

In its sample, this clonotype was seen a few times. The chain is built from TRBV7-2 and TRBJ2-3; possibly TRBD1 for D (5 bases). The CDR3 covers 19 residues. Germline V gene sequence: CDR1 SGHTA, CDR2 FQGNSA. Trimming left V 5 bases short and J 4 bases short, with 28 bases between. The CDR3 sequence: CASSTPGFHVKEGADTQYF. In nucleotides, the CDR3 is TGTGCCAGCAGCACCCCAGGTTTCCACGTGAAGGAAGGGGCAGATACGCAGTATTTT.